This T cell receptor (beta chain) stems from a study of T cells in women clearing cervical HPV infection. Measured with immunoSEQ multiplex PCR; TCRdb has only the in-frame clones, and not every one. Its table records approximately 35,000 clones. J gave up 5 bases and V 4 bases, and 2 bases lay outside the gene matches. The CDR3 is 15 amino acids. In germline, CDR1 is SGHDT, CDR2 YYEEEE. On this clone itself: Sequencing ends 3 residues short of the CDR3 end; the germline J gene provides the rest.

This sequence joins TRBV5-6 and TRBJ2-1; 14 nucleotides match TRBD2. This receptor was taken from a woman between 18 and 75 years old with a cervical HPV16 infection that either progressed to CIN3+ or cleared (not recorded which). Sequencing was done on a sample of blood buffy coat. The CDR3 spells CASSPGLAGDNEQFF. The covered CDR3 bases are TGTGCCAGCAGCCCGGGACTAGCGGGGGACAATGAG.